This TCR beta chain comes out of a study of blood T cell repertoires in COVID-19. Study details: In each case, the material was cDNA or gDNA derived from T cells, B-cell-depleted T cells, or PBMCs.

Repertoires were generated with immunoSEQ multiplex PCR, while TCRdb's copy carries only in-frame clones and drops some. This repertoire shows about 97,000 clones, about 84% found once; its top ten account for about 4%. V gave up 3 bases and J gave up 8 bases; unmatched junction bases: 6. The CDR3 is 14 residues long. Germline-derived CDR1 and CDR2 are SEHNR and FQNEAQ (reference sequence). The chain is built from TRBV7-9 and TRBJ2-2; 7 positions agree with TRBD1. Sequencing was performed on peripheral blood. The sequence was obtained from a man between 60 and 70 years old with acute or convalescent COVID-19. CDR3 bases: TGTGCCAGCAGCTTCATACAGGGGTTTGGGGAGCTGTTTTTT. Residues: CASSFIQGFGELFF.